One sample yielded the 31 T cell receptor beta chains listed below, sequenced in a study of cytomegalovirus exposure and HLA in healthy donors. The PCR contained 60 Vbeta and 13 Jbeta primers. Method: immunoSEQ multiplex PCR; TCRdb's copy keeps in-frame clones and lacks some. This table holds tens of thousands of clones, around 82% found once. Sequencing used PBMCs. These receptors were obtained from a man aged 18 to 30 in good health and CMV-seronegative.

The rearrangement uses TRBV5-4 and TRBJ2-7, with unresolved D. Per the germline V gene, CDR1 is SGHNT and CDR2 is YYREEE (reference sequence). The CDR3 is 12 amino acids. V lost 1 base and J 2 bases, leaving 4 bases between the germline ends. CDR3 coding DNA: TGTGCCAGCAGCTTGCTTACCTACGAGCAGTACTTC. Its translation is CASSLLTYEQYF.

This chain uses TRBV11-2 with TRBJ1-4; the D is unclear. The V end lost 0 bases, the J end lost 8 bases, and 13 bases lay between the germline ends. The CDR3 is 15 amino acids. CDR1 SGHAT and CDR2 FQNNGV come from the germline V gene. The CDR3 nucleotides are TGTGCCAGCAGCTTAGATCTCAGTCTCGGGGAAAAACTGTTTTTT. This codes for CASSLDLSLGEKLFF.

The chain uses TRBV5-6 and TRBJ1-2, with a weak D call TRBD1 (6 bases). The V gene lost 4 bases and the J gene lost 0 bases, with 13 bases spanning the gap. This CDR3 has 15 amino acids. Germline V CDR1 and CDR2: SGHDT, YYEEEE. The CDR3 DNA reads TGTGCCAGCAGCCTCCGGACAGTCACTAACTATGGCTACACCTTC. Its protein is CASSLRTVTNYGYTF.

The CDR3 nucleotides read TGTGCCAGCAGCCAAGAGGGCGTAATTAGCAATCAGCCCCAGCATTTT. This codes for CASSQEGVISNQPQHF. V usage is TRBV4-2 and J usage is TRBJ1-5, with no clear D. Germline CDR1 LGHNA, CDR2 YNFKEQ. The V and J ends lost 0 bases and 0 bases respectively, with 9 bases between them. The CDR3 covers 16 residues.

CDR3 bases: TGCGCCAGCAGTACCGGGACAGAGTATGGCTACACCTTC. Protein product: CASSTGTEYGYTF. The V and J genes are TRBV5-1 and TRBJ1-2; TRBD1 aligns across 7 bases. This CDR3 comprises 13 residues. Germline V gene data show CDR1 as SGHRS and CDR2 as YFSETQ. V lost 5 bases, J lost 5 bases, and 6 bases stayed unmatched.

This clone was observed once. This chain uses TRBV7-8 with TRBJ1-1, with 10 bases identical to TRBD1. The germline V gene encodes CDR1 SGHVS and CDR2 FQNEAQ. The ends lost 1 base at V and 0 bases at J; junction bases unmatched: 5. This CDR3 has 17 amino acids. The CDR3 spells CASSLGQGAFMNTEAFF. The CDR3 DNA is TGTGCCAGCAGCTTAGGACAGGGGGCATTCATGAACACTGAAGCTTTCTTT.

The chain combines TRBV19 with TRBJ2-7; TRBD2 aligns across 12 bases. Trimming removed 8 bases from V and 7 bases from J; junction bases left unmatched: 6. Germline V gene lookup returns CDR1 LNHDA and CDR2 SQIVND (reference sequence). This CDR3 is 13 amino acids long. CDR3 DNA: TGTGCCAGTTCACTAGCGGGAGGATGGGAGCAGTACTTC. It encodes CASSLAGGWEQYF.

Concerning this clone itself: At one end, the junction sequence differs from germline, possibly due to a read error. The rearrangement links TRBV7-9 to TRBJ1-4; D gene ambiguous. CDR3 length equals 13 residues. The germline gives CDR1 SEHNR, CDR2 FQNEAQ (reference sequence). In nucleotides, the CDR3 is TGTTCCAGCTCAAATCCGGTCGGTGAAAAACTGTTTTTT. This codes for CSSSNPVGEKLFF.

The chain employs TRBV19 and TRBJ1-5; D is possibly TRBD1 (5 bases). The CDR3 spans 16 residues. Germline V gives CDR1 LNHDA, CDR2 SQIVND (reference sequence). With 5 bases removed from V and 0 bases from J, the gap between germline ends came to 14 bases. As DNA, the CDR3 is TGTGCCAGTAGTTTCCAGGGCCCCGATAGCAATCAGCCCCAGCATTTT. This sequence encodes CASSFQGPDSNQPQHF.

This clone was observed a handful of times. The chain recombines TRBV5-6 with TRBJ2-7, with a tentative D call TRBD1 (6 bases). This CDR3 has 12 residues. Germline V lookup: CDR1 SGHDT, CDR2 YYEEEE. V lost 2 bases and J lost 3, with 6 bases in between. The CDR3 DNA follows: TGTGCCAGCAGCTTACAGGGCTACGAGCAGTACTTC. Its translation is CASSLQGYEQYF. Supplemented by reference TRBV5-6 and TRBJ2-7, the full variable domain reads DAGVTQSPTHLIKTRGQQVTLRCSPKSGHDTVSWYQQALGQGPQFIFQYYEEEERQRGNFPDRFSGHQFPNYSSELNVNALLLGDSALYLCASSLQGYEQYFGPGTRLTVT.

Written as DNA, the CDR3 is TGTGCCAGCAGCTCCGTTCCCCTTCTTAGCGGGAGGACCGATGAGCAGTTCTTC. As protein: CASSSVPLLSGRTDEQFF. The J gene is TRBJ2-1, the V gene TRBV4-2; 10 bases line up with TRBD2. V lost 5 bases to trimming and J lost 8 bases; unmatched junction nucleotides: 18. The germline CDR1 and CDR2 sequences are LGHNA and YNFKEQ. The CDR3 has 18 residues.

The CDR3 region has the DNA TGTGCCAGCTCACTCAGCGGAAGCACAGATACGCAGTATTTT. This sequence encodes CASSLSGSTDTQYF. J is TRBJ2-3 and V is TRBV18, with D perhaps TRBD2 (5 bases). CDR1 is KGHSH and CDR2 is LQKENI in the germline V gene. The V end was cut by 4 bases, the J end by 0 bases, with 8 bases between. This CDR3 is built from 14 residues. Together with reference TRBV18 and TRBJ2-3, the CDR3 gives the full variable domain: NAGVMQNPRHLVRRRGQEARLRCSPMKGHSHVYWYRQLPEEGLKFMVYLQKENIIDESGMPKERFSAEFPKEGPSILRIQQVVRGDSAAYFCASSLSGSTDTQYFGPGTRLTVL.

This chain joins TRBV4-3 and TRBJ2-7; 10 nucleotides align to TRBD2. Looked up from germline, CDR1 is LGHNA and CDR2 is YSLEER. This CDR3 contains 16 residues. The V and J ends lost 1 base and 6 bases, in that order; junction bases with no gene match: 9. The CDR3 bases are TGCGCCAGCAGCCAAGTATTTCTAGCGGGAGATGGCGAGCAGTACTTC. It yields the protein CASSQVFLAGDGEQYF.

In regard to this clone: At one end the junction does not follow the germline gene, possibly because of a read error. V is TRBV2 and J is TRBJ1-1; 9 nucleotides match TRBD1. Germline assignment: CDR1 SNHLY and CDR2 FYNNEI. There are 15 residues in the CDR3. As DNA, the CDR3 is TGTGCCAGCCAACGACAGGGGGGCCCGAACGCTGAAGCTTTCTTT. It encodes CASQRQGGPNAEAFF.

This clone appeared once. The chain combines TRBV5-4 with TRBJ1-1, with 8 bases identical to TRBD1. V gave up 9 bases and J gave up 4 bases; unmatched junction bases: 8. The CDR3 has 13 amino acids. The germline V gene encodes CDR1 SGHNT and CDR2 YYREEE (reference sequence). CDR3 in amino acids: CATKGQDSTEAFF. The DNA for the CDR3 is TGTGCCACTAAGGGACAGGATTCCACTGAAGCTTTCTTT. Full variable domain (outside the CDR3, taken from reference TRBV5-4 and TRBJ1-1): ETGVTQSPTHLIKTRGQQVTLRCSSQSGHNTVSWYQQALGQGPQFIFQYYREEENGRGNFPPRFSGLQFPNYSSELNVNALELDDSALYLCATKGQDSTEAFFGQGTRLTVV.

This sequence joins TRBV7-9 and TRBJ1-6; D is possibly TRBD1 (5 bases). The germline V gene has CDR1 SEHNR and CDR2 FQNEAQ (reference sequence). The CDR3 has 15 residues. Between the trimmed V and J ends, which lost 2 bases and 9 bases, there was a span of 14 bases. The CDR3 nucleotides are TGTGCCAGCAGCTTAAAATTGGGGCCCGGTTCACCCCTCCACTTT. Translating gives CASSLKLGPGSPLHF.

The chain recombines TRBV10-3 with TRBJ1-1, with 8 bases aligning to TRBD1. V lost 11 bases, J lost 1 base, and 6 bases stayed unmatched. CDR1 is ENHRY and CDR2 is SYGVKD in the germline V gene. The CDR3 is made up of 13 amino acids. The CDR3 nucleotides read TGTGCCTCCAAAGGACAGGGGAACACTGAAGCTTTCTTT. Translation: CASKGQGNTEAFF.

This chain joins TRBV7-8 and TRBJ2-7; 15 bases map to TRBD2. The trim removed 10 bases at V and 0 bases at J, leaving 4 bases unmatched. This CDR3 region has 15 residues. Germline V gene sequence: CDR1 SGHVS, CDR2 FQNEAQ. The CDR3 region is CATGLAGGFSYEQYF. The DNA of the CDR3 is TGTGCCACGGGACTAGCGGGAGGATTCTCCTACGAGCAGTACTTC.

For the CDR3, the DNA is TGTGCCAGCAGCGTAGGGGACTTCACAGATACGCAGTATTTT. Amino acid sequence: CASSVGDFTDTQYF. The chain employs TRBV9 and TRBJ2-3, with D perhaps TRBD2 (6 bases). Germline V gene lookup returns CDR1 SGDLS and CDR2 YYNGEE. V lost 0 bases to trimming and J lost 2 bases, with 7 bases between them. This CDR3 comprises 14 residues.

CDR3 sequence: CASRREGPMNTEAFF. The CDR3 nucleotides read TGCGCCAGTAGGAGGGAGGGTCCGATGAACACTGAAGCTTTCTTT. This chain uses TRBV5-1 with TRBJ1-1, with D hard to call. The germline V gene has CDR1 SGHRS and CDR2 YFSETQ. CDR3 length equals 15 residues. Trimming removed 8 bases at V and 0 bases at J, with 17 bases between.

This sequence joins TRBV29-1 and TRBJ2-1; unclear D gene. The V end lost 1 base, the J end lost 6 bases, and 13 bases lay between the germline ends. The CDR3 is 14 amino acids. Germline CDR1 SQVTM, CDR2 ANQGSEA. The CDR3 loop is CSVEVRQAINEQFF. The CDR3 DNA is TGCAGCGTTGAAGTCCGCCAGGCGATCAATGAGCAGTTCTTC.

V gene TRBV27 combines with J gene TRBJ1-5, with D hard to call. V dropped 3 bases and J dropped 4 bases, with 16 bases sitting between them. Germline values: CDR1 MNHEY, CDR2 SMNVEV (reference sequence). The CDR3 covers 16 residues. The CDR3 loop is CASSFGTWAGNQPQHF. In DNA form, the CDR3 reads TGTGCCAGCAGTTTCGGTACGTGGGCAGGTAATCAGCCCCAGCATTTT.

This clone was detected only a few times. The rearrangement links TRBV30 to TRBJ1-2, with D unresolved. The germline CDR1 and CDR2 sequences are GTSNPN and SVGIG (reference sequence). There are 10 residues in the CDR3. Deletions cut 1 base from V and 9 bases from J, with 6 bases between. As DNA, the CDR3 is TGTGCCTGGAGTGGGTGGCGCTACACCTTC. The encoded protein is CAWSGWRYTF.

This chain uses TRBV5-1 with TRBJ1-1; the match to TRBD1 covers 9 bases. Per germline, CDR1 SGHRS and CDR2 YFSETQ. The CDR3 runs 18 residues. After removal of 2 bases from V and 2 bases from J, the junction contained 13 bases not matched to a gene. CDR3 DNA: TGCGCCAGCAGCTTTTTGGGGTCTGGGGGACAGGGCAACACTGAAGCTTTCTTT. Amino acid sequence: CASSFLGSGGQGNTEAFF.

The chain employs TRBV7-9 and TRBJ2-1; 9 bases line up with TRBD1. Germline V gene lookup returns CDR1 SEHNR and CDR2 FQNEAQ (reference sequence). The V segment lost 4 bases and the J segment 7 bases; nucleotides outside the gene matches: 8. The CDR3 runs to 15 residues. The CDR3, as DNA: TGTGCCAGCAGCTGGGGACAGGGAAGTATTAATGAGCAGTTCTTC. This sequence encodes CASSWGQGSINEQFF.

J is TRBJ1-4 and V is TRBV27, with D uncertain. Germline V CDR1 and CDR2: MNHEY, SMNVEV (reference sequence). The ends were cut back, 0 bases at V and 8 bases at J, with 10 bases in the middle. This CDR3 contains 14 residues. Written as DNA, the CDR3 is TGTGCCAGCAGTTTATCGGCAGAGGGCGAAAAACTGTTTTTT. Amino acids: CASSLSAEGEKLFF.

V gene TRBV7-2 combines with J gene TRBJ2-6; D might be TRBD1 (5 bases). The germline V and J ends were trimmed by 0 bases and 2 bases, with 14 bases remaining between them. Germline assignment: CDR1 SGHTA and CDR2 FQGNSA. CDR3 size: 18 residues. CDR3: CASSLASTVLAGANVLTF. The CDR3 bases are TGTGCCAGCAGCTTAGCCTCGACAGTTTTGGCTGGGGCCAACGTCCTGACTTTC. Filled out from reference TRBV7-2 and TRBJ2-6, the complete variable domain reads GAGVSQSPSNKVTEKGKDVELRCDPISGHTALYWYRQSLGQGLEFLIYFQGNSAPDKSGLPSDRFSAERTGGSVSTLTIQRTQQEDSAVYLCASSLASTVLAGANVLTFGAGSRLTVL.

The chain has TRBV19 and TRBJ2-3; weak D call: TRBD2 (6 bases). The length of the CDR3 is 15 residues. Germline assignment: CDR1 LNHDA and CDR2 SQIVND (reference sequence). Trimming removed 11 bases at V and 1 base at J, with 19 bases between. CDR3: CAASSGVRGTDTQYF. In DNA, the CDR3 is TGTGCCGCCTCGTCGGGGGTAAGGGGCACAGATACGCAGTATTTT.

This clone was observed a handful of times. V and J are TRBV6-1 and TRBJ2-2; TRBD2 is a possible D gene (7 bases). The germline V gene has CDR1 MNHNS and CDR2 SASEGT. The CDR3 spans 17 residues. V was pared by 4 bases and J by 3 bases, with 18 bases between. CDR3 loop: CASSGTEGGGHTGELFF. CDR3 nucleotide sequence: TGTGCCAGCAGTGGGACTGAGGGGGGAGGGCACACCGGGGAGCTGTTTTTT.

CDR3 residues: CATSRGGGGNYGYTF. The CDR3 DNA sequence: TGTGCCACCAGCAGAGGAGGGGGTGGGAACTATGGCTACACCTTC. The chain is built from TRBV15 and TRBJ1-2, with D tentatively TRBD1 (6 bases). Germline CDR1 reads LNHNV; CDR2 reads YYDKDF (reference sequence). This CDR3 contains 15 residues. Trimming cost V 1 base and J 2 bases, with 11 bases left between them.

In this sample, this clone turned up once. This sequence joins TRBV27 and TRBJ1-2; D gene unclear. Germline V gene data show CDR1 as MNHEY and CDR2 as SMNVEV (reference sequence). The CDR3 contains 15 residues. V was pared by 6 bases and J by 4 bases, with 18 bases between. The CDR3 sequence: CASSTVGERIYGYTF. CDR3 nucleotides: TGTGCCAGCAGCACCGTTGGAGAGCGAATCTATGGCTACACCTTC.